These T cell receptor beta chains were read from a single sample in a study of blood T cell repertoires in COVID-19. Method: immunoSEQ multiplex PCR; TCRdb's copy keeps in-frame clones and lacks some. The sample consists of 150,000 to 200,000 clones, 75% to 90% of them appearing once. Sequencing was performed on peripheral blood. The receptor source for this set is a woman between 70 and 85 years old with COVID-19, enrolled during active disease. CDR3s include the opening cysteine and the closing phenylalanine or tryptophan. D genes are given only for firm matches. The size of a clone is reported for some rows only, either as once, few or many, or as a class for expanded clones.

v_gene	d_gene	abundance	j_gene	CDR3nt	CDR3aa
TRBV6-5	TRBD2	-	TRBJ2-7	TGTGCCAGCACCGGGACTAGCGCCTACGAGCAGTACTTC	CASTGTSAYEQYF
TRBV18	TRBD2	-	TRBJ2-5	TGTGCCAGCTCACTAAGCGGGAACGGGGAGACCCAGTACTTC	CASSLSGNGETQYF
TRBV12-3/TRBV12-4	-	few	TRBJ2-2	TGTGCCAGCAGTTCCGGCGGGGAGCTGTTTTTT	CASSSGGELFF
TRBV18	TRBD1	-	TRBJ2-7	TGTGCCAGCTCACCTTCAGGGGGCGCTACCTACGAGCAGTACTTC	CASSPSGGATYEQYF
TRBV30	TRBD1	-	TRBJ2-7	TGTGCCTGGAGTCCGACCCTACAGGGGTACGAGCAGTACTTC	CAWSPTLQGYEQYF
TRBV7-6	TRBD2	-	TRBJ2-3	TGTGCCAGCAGCTTAGGGGGGGGGTACACAGATACGCAGTATTTT	CASSLGGGYTDTQYF
TRBV18	-	-	TRBJ2-3	TGTGCCAGCTCATCCACAGGGTCGGACACAGATACGCAGTATTTT	CASSSTGSDTDTQYF
TRBV24-1	-	-	TRBJ2-5	TGTGCCACCAGCGCCAGTTCCAGTTCCGTCCAAGAGACCCAGTACTTC	CATSASSSSVQETQYF
TRBV5-1	-	-	TRBJ2-2	TGCGCCAGCAGCGATGAGTGGACCGGGGAGCTGTTTTTT	CASSDEWTGELFF
TRBV19	-	-	TRBJ2-3	TGTGCCAGTAGTACACGACAGGTTACAAATACGCAGTATTTT	CASSTRQVTNTQYF
TRBV6-2/TRBV6-3	-	-	TRBJ1-2	TGTGCCAGCAGTTACGTGCCTACCAATCTTAACTATGGCTACACCTTC	CASSYVPTNLNYGYTF
TRBV2	TRBD1	-	TRBJ1-2	TGTGCCAGCAGCGCATTACAGGGGAGCTATGGCTACACCTTC	CASSALQGSYGYTF
TRBV29-1	-	once	TRBJ1-1	TGCAGCGTTGGGGAGGGGACTGAAGCTTTCTTT	CSVGEGTEAFF
TRBV28	-	-	TRBJ1-5	TGTGCCAGCCTGTCGGGCAATCAGCCCCAGCATTTT	CASLSGNQPQHF
TRBV6-5	-	-	TRBJ1-1	TGTGCCAGCAGTTCCCGGGGCACTGAAGCTTTCTTT	CASSSRGTEAFF
TRBV12-3/TRBV12-4	-	-	TRBJ1-1	TGTGCCAGCAGTCTACAGGGTAGAACTGAAGCTTTCTTT	CASSLQGRTEAFF
TRBV7-2	TRBD2	-	TRBJ2-5	TGTGCCAGCAGGGTCGGGAGGGCCGCTGAGGTGGAGACCCAGTACTTC	CASRVGRAAEVETQYF
TRBV18	-	-	TRBJ2-2	TGTGCCAGCTCACCACCGGGGGGGCGTGGAACCGGGGAGCTGTTTTTT	CASSPPGGRGTGELFF
TRBV5-1	TRBD2	-	TRBJ2-5	TGCGCCAGCAGCCAAGCGGGAGGGCCTAAAGAGACCCAGTACTTC	CASSQAGGPKETQYF
TRBV6-1	-	-	TRBJ1-4	TGTGCCAGCAGACAACACGACAGGCTAGAAAAACTGTTTTTT	CASRQHDRLEKLFF